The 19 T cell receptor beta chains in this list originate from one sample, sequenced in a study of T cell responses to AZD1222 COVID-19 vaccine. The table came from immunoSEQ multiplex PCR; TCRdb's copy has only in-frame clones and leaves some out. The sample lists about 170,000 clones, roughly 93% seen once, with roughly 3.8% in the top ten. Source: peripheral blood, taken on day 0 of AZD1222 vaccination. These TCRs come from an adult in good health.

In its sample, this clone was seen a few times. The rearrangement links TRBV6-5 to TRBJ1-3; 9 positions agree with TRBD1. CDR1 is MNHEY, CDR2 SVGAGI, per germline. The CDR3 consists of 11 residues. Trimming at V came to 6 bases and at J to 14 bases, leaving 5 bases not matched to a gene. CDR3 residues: CASSLRDRVYF. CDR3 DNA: TGTGCCAGCAGCCTCCGGGACAGGGTATATTTT.

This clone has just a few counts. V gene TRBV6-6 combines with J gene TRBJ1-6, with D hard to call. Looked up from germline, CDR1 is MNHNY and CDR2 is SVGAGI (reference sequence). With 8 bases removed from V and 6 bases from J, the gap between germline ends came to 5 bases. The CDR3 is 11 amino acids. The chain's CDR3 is CASGVNSPLHF. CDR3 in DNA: TGTGCCAGCGGGGTTAATTCACCCCTCCACTTT.

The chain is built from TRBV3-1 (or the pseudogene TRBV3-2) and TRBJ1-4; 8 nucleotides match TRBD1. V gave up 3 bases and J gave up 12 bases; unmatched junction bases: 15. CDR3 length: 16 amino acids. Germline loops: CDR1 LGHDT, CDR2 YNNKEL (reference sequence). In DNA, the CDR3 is TGTGCCAGCAGCCAGCTCCAGGGGGCGTTAGAGGGGGAACTGTTTTTT. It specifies CASSQLQGALEGELFF.

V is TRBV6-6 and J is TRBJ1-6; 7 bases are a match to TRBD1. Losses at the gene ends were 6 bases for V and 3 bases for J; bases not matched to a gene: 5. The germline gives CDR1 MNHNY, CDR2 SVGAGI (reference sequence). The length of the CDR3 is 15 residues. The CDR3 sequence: CASRMDRNYNSPLHF. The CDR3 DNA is TGTGCCAGCAGGATGGACAGGAACTATAATTCACCCCTCCACTTT.

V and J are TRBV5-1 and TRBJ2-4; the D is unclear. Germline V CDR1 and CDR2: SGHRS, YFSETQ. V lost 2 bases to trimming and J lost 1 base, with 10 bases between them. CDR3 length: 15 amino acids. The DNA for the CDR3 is TGCGCCAGCAGCTTAATAGTCGGGGCCAAAAACATTCAGTACTTC. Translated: CASSLIVGAKNIQYF. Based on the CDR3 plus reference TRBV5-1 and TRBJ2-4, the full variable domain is KAGVTQTPRYLIKTRGQQVTLSCSPISGHRSVSWYQQTPGQGLQFLFEYFSETQRNKGNFPGRFSGRQFSNSRSEMNVSTLELGDSALYLCASSLIVGAKNIQYFGAGTRLSVL.

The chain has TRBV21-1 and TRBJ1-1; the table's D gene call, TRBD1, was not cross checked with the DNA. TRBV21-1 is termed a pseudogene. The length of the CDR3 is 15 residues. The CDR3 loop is CASSKSLNRGTEAFF. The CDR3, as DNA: TGTGCCAGCAGCAAAAGTTTGAACAGGGGCACTGAAGCTTTCTTT.

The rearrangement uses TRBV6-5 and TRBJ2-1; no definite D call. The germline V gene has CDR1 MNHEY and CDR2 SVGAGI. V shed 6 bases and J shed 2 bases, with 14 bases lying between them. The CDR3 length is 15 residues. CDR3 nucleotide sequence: TGTGCCAGCAGCAGAACAACAGAGGCCTACAATGAGCAGTTCTTC. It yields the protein CASSRTTEAYNEQFF.

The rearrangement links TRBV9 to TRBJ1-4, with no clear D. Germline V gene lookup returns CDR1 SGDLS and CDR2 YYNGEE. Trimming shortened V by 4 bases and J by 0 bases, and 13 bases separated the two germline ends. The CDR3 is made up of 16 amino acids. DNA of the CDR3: TGTGCCAGCAGCCCTCCCTTCGGAACAACTAATGAAAAACTGTTTTTT. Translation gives CASSPPFGTTNEKLFF.

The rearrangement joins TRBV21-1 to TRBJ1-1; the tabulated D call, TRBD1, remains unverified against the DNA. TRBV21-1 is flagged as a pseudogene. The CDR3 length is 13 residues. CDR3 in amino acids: CASSKNRDTEAFF. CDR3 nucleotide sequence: TGTGCCAGCAGCAAAAACAGGGACACTGAAGCTTTCTTT.

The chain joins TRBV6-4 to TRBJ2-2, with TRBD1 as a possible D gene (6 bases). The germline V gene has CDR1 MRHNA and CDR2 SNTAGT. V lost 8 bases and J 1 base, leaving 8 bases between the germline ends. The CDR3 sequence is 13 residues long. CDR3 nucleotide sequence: TGTGCCAGCTCGGACAGGAACACCGGGGAGCTGTTTTTT. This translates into CASSDRNTGELFF.

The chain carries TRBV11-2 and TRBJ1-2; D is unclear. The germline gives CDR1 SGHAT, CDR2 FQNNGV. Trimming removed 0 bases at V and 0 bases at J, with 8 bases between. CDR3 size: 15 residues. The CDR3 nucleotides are TGTGCCAGCAGCTTAGAACGGGCCTCTAACTATGGCTACACCTTC. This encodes CASSLERASNYGYTF. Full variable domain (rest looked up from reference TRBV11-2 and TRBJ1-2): EAGVAQSPRYKIIEKRQSVAFWCNPISGHATLYWYQQILGQGPKLLIQFQNNGVVDDSQLPKDRFSAERLKGVDSTLKIQPAKLEDSAVYLCASSLERASNYGYTFGSGTRLTVV.

This CDR3 reads CASSLDRGNTIYF. CDR3 nucleotide sequence: TGTGCCAGCAGTTTAGACAGAGGCAACACCATATATTTT. This chain uses TRBV6-5 with TRBJ1-3; D may be TRBD1 (5 bases). The germline CDR1 and CDR2 sequences are MNHEY and SVGAGI. The CDR3 extends over 13 amino acids. V lost 4 bases and J 7 bases, leaving 11 bases between the germline ends.

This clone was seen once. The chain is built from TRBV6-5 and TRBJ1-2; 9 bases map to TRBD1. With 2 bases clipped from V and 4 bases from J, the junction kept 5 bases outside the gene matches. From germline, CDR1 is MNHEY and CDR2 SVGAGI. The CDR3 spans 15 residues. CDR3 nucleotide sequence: TGTGCCAGCAGTTACGAGGGACAGGGTATCTATGGCTACACCTTC. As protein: CASSYEGQGIYGYTF.

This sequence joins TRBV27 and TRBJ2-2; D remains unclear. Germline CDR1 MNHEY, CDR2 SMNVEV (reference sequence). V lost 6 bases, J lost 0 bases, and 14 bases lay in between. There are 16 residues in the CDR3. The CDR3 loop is CASSPALLANTGELFF. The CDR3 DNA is TGTGCCAGCAGCCCTGCACTACTCGCGAACACCGGGGAGCTGTTTTTT.

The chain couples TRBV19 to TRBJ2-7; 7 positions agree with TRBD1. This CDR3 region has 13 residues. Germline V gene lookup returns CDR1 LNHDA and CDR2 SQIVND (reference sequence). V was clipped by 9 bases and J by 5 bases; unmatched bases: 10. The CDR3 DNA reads TGTGCCAGCGCCCGGGACAGATGGGACGAGCAGTACTTC. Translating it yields CASARDRWDEQYF.

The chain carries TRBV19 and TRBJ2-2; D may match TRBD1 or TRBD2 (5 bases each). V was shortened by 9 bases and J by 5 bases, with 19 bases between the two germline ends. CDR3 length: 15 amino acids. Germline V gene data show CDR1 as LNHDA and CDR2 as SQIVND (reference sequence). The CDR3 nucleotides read TGTGCCAGCTATAATCCGGGACGAAGGACCGGGGAGCTGTTTTTT. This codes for CASYNPGRRTGELFF.

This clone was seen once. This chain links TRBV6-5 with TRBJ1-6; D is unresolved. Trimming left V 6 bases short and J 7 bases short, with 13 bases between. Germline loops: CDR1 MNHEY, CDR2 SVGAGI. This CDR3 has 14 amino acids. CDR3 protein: CASSPALTNSPLHF. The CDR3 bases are TGTGCCAGCAGCCCGGCCCTGACCAATTCACCCCTCCACTTT.

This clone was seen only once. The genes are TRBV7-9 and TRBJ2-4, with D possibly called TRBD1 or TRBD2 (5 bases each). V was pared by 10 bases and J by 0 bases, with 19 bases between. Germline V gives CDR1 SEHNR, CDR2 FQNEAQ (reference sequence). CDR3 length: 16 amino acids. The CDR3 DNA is TGTGCCACCGAGGGGATAGGTTTCCTAGCCAAAAACATTCAGTACTTC. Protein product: CATEGIGFLAKNIQYF.

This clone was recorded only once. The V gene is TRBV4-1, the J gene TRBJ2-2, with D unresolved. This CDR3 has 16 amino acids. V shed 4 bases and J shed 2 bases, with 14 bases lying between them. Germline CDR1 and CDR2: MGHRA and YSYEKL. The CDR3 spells CASSRRDVGNTGELFF. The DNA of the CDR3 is TGCGCCAGCAGCCGAAGAGACGTAGGAAACACCGGGGAGCTGTTTTTT.